This TCR beta chain was recovered during a study of cytomegalovirus exposure and HLA in healthy donors. Germline CDR1 reads GTSNPN; CDR2 reads SVGIG (reference sequence). The ends lost 0 bases at V and 2 bases at J; junction bases unmatched: 1. This CDR3 has 13 residues. Study results and caveats: Specific recognition of CMV antigens was confirmed in vitro for a few chains (all CMV-associated).

A remark on this clone: Its antigen is undetermined.

It was with 60 Vbeta and 13 Jbeta primers that the PCR ran. Some clones are missing from TCRdb's copy, which holds only in-frame ones; the method was immunoSEQ multiplex PCR. The sample contains about 120,000 clones, 75% of which appear only once. The chain uses TRBV30 and TRBJ2-7; TRBD1 agrees at 7 bases. The clonotype originates from a woman aged 40-49 years in good health and CMV-seropositive. The source material was PBMCs. DNA for the CDR3: TGTGCCTGGAGTGTTGGGACAGCCTACGAGCAGTACTTC. Its protein is CAWSVGTAYEQYF. Looking up the rest from reference TRBV30 and TRBJ2-7 gives the full variable domain: SQTIHQWPATLVQPVGSPLSLECTVEGTSNPNLYWYRQAAGRGLQLLFYSVGIGQISSEVPQNLSASRPQDRQFILSSKKLLLSDSGFYLCAWSVGTAYEQYFGPGTRLTVT.